This T cell receptor beta chain came from a study of Tregs in tolerant kidney transplant recipients. Points from the study as a whole: Tregs expanded with activated donor B cells seemed most donor-specific.

Unstimulated Tregs (CD4+CD25+CD127-) and CD4+CD25- non-Tregs were sorted from PBMCs. The CDR3 is made up of 10 amino acids. Germline V gene sequence: CDR1 DFQATT, CDR2 SNEGSKA (reference sequence). Measured with immunoSEQ multiplex PCR; TCRdb has only the in-frame clones, and not every one. The sample gives more than 75,000 clones, roughly 93% of which show up once; approximately 0.48% is in the top ten. In regard to this clone: Its antigen is unknown.

This chain joins TRBV20-1 and TRBJ1-2, with a possible D match to TRBD1 (5 bases). The sequences come from CD4+ T cells from blood, collected before the transplant. The clonotype comes from a human donor who received a combined kidney and bone marrow transplant. The CDR3 reads CKGPGWGYTF. The CDR3 nucleotides read TGCAAGGGCCCAGGGTGGGGCTACACCTTC.